The clone carrying this T cell receptor (beta chain) has a count of ten or more. Its antigen remains unknown. Trimming took 8 bases from V and 3 from J; bases not matched to a gene: 4. CDR1 is MNHEY and CDR2 is SVGEGT in the germline V gene. The CDR3 length is 14 residues. TCRdb analysed the RT-PCR reads with MiXCR anew, one entry per CDR3 protein. The sample shows around 710,000 distinct CDR3 sequences, more than 11% of them seen only once. This specimen belongs to a study of response to subunit inactivated influenza vaccine. Study-wide results and caveats: With each seasonal influenza vaccination, the authors suggested, few new T cells are recruited.

The receptor was isolated from a man between 45 and 60 years old who received an inactivated influenza vaccine. The source material was PBMCs from blood, sampled about 14 days before vaccination. V usage is TRBV6-2 or TRBV6-3 and J usage is TRBJ2-3; TRBD2 agrees at 11 bases. Written as DNA, the CDR3 is TGTGCCAGCCGGGGGACTAGCGGTACAGATACGCAGTATTTT. The encoded protein is CASRGTSGTDTQYF.